This T cell receptor (beta chain) originates from a study of cytomegalovirus exposure and HLA in healthy donors. Overall study context: Around 78 million unique TCRs, all from HLA-typed donors, were included in an early release of the data. Broader study findings: It emerged from a later analysis that several of the most significant clusters appeared to be linked to common viral pathogens. A list of more than 150 TCR beta chains associated with cytomegalovirus was given. In vitro confirmation showed three CMV-associated chains to be CMV antigen specific.

With respect to this clone: Its antigen is as yet unknown.

Trimming removed 3 bases from V and 5 bases from J; junction bases left unmatched: 3. The CDR3 is 14 residues long. Per germline, CDR1 LNHDA and CDR2 SQIVND (reference sequence). This PCR relied on a set of 60 Vbeta primers and 13 Jbeta primers. Profiled with immunoSEQ multiplex PCR; TCRdb holds only in-frame clones, not every one. This table has 60,000 to 75,000 clones, about 70% appearing once. This receptor was obtained from a woman aged 25 to 39 in good health and CMV-seropositive. The chain joins TRBV19 to TRBJ2-7, with TRBD2 matching 11 bases. Material for sequencing was PBMCs. CDR3 loop: CASSMLAGGDEQYF. The CDR3 DNA is TGTGCCAGTAGTATGCTAGCGGGAGGTGACGAGCAGTACTTC.